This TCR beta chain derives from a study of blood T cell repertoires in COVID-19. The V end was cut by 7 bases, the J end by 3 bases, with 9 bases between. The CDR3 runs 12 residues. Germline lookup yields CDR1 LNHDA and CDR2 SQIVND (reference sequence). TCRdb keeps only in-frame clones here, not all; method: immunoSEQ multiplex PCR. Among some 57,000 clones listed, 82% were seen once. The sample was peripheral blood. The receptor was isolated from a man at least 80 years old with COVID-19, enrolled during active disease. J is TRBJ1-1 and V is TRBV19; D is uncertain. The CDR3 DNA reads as TGTGCCAGTATGGGCAGGTACACTGAAGCTTTCTTT. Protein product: CASMGRYTEAFF.